Presented here are 25 T cell receptor beta chains from one specimen sequenced in a study of shared clonotypes between healthy human individuals. Data came from immunoSEQ multiplex PCR; TCRdb stores just in-frame clones and leaves some out. The sample comprises a few million clones, approximately 95% of which are singletons, and about 0.37% rests with the top ten. The source material was naive CD4+ T cells from PBMCs. Subset specified: CD45RA+ positively selected. Every receptor here comes from a man between 18 and 29 years old in good health. Some clones in this sample may be carry-over from other donors' samples.

The chain carries TRBV9 and TRBJ2-7, with 10 positions matching TRBD2. This CDR3 has 16 residues. Per the germline V gene, CDR1 is SGDLS and CDR2 is YYNGEE. V dropped 0 bases and J dropped 5; count of bases not matched to a gene: 8. CDR3 sequence: CASSVGGTSVFHEQYF. For the CDR3, the DNA is TGTGCCAGCAGCGTAGGTGGGACTAGCGTTTTCCACGAGCAGTACTTC.

The CDR3 nucleotides are TGTGCCAGCAGTCTTCCACAGATCATGAACACTGAAGCTTTCTTT. It yields the protein CASSLPQIMNTEAFF. The V and J genes are TRBV28 and TRBJ1-1; D gene unclear. Deletions cut 5 bases from V and 0 bases from J, with 13 bases between. The CDR3 loop spans 15 amino acids. CDR1 MDHEN and CDR2 SYDVKM come from the germline V gene.

V usage is TRBV2 and J usage is TRBJ2-2; TRBD1 matches at 7 bases. This CDR3 comprises 15 residues. With 7 bases clipped from V and 4 bases from J, the junction kept 9 bases outside the gene matches. Germline CDR1 and CDR2: SNHLY and FYNNEI. The CDR3 loop is CASTGDRVGTGELFF. The CDR3 DNA is TGTGCCAGCACCGGAGACAGGGTGGGCACCGGGGAGCTGTTTTTT.

The chain recombines TRBV6-1 with TRBJ2-7; 7 positions match TRBD2. Germline CDR1 MNHNS, CDR2 SASEGT. V shed 3 bases and J 5 bases; nucleotides not matched to a gene: 10. The CDR3 loop spans 15 amino acids. The CDR3 here is CASSDRGGRSNEQYF. In nucleotides, the CDR3 is TGTGCCAGCAGTGATAGGGGCGGGAGATCCAACGAGCAGTACTTC.

The genes are TRBV5-4 and TRBJ2-1; 10 nucleotides align to TRBD2. The germline gives CDR1 SGHNT, CDR2 YYREEE (reference sequence). V was pared by 1 base and J by 6 bases, with 10 bases of the junction left unmatched. The CDR3 extends over 17 amino acids. The CDR3 protein is CASSLWPAGGPGNEQFF. The CDR3 DNA sequence: TGTGCCAGCAGCTTGTGGCCAGCGGGAGGGCCAGGCAATGAGCAGTTCTTC.

The CDR3 DNA reads TGTGCCAGCAGTGATACAGGGACAGGAGGGAATCAGCCCCAGCATTTT. Protein: CASSDTGTGGNQPQHF. This chain connects TRBV25-1 to TRBJ1-5; 8 bases agree with TRBD1. Germline V gene sequence: CDR1 MGHDK, CDR2 SYGVNS. The CDR3 length is 16 residues. V dropped 3 bases and J dropped 4; count of bases not matched to a gene: 8.

This chain connects TRBV10-3 to TRBJ2-7; D is ambiguous. V lost 0 bases and J lost 4, with 10 bases in between. The CDR3 is 14 amino acids. Germline CDR1 and CDR2: ENHRY and SYGVKD. The CDR3: CAISESFLGYEQYF. In nucleotides, the CDR3 is TGTGCCATCAGTGAGTCGTTTTTGGGTTACGAGCAGTACTTC.

The rearrangement joins TRBV4-1 to TRBJ2-4; the D gene is possibly TRBD2 (5 bases). The CDR3 runs 18 residues. Germline CDR1 MGHRA, CDR2 YSYEKL. Trimming stripped 1 base from V and 6 bases from J, with 22 bases between. The CDR3 protein is CASSQGGAYGPIRNIQYF. The CDR3 DNA follows: TGCGCCAGCAGCCAAGGGGGAGCATACGGGCCGATTAGAAACATTCAGTACTTC.

The rearrangement joins TRBV15 to TRBJ1-4; TRBD1 is a possible D gene (6 bases). The V end was cut by 8 bases, the J end by 5 bases, with 18 bases between. The CDR3 length is 15 residues. Germline CDR1 reads LNHNV; CDR2 reads YYDKDF (reference sequence). Here the CDR3 DNA reads TGTGCCACCGAACCGGAGGGGGGAAGGAATGAAAAACTGTTTTTT. Translating gives CATEPEGGRNEKLFF.

The V gene is TRBV5-1, the J gene TRBJ2-3; 9 nucleotides line up with TRBD1. The CDR3 consists of 15 residues. The V and J ends lost 6 bases and 4 bases, in that order; junction bases with no gene match: 9. Germline V gene sequence: CDR1 SGHRS, CDR2 YFSETQ. Here the CDR3 DNA reads TGCGCCAGCACCCCAACAGGGGGCCTCGCAGATACGCAGTATTTT. Translation gives CASTPTGGLADTQYF.

In its sample, this clone was seen once. This chain connects TRBV5-1 to TRBJ2-7; 10 positions match TRBD1. Germline assignment: CDR1 SGHRS and CDR2 YFSETQ. Trimming took 6 bases from V and 7 from J; bases not matched to a gene: 25. The CDR3 runs to 19 residues. The CDR3 sequence: CASTPTTGGFAGVRREQYF. The DNA of the CDR3 is TGCGCCAGCACTCCAACGACAGGGGGCTTCGCGGGAGTTCGTCGGGAGCAGTACTTC.

The CDR3: CASSLDGQVFSEQYF. The CDR3 DNA reads as TGTGCCAGCAGCTTAGATGGACAGGTGTTCTCCGAGCAGTACTTC. The chain uses TRBV7-2 and TRBJ2-7, with 7 positions matching TRBD1. The CDR3 totals 15 residues. Per the germline V gene, CDR1 is SGHTA and CDR2 is FQGNSA. The V and J ends lost 1 base and 6 bases, in that order; junction bases with no gene match: 9. The full variable domain, in which reference TRBV7-2 and TRBJ2-7 provide the parts outside the CDR3, is GAGVSQSPSNKVTEKGKDVELRCDPISGHTALYWYRQSLGQGLEFLIYFQGNSAPDKSGLPSDRFSAERTGGSVSTLTIQRTQQEDSAVYLCASSLDGQVFSEQYFGPGTRLTVT.

This chain joins TRBV4-1 and TRBJ2-1, with D possibly TRBD2 on 5 matching bases. Trimming pared 0 bases from V and 0 bases from J, leaving 9 bases between. Germline V gene sequence: CDR1 MGHRA, CDR2 YSYEKL. The CDR3 runs to 16 residues. The DNA of the CDR3 is TGCGCCAGCAGCCAAGATCGGGGTCTCTCCTACAATGAGCAGTTCTTC. It encodes CASSQDRGLSYNEQFF.

The chain uses TRBV19 and TRBJ2-7; D may be TRBD1 (6 bases). The germline V and J ends were trimmed by 4 bases and 0 bases, with 19 bases remaining between them. CDR1 and CDR2 from the germline V gene are LNHDA and SQIVND (reference sequence). The CDR3 is made up of 17 amino acids. The CDR3 nucleotides read TGTGCCAGTAGTACGCGAGGGGGAACAGCTAGCTCCTACGAGCAGTACTTC. Translating it yields CASSTRGGTASSYEQYF. Based on the CDR3 plus reference TRBV19 and TRBJ2-7, the full variable domain is DGGITQSPKYLFRKEGQNVTLSCEQNLNHDAMYWYRQDPGQGLRLIYYSQIVNDFQKGDIAEGYSVSREKKESFPLTVTSAQKNPTAFYLCASSTRGGTASSYEQYFGPGTRLTVT.

The chain combines TRBV28 with TRBJ2-1; 14 nucleotides align to TRBD2. CDR3 length equals 16 residues. Trimming at V came to 4 bases and at J to 8 bases, leaving 7 bases not matched to a gene. The germline V gene encodes CDR1 MDHEN and CDR2 SYDVKM. In nucleotides, the CDR3 is TGTGCCAGCAGTTCTCAGACTAGCGGGAGGGCCTATGAGCAGTTCTTC. Translated, it gives CASSSQTSGRAYEQFF.

A note on this clone: Other DNA variants within this sample encode the same CDR3. The rearrangement joins TRBV28 to TRBJ2-1, with D perhaps matching TRBD2 (5 bases). This CDR3 has 14 residues. CDR1 is MDHEN, CDR2 SYDVKM, per germline. Trimming left V 2 bases short and J 2 bases short, with 7 bases between. CDR3 coding DNA: TGTGCCAGCAGTTTAGGAGGCCCCTACAATGAGCAGTTCTTC. Its protein product is CASSLGGPYNEQFF.

The chain joins TRBV9 to TRBJ1-4; no clear D. Per germline, CDR1 SGDLS and CDR2 YYNGEE. CDR3 size: 13 residues. The V end lost 3 bases, the J end lost 3 bases, and 6 bases lay between the germline ends. In DNA, the CDR3 is TGTGCCAGCAGCGAGAATCCTAATGAAAAACTGTTTTTT. Protein: CASSENPNEKLFF.

V usage is TRBV2 and J usage is TRBJ2-7, with D maybe TRBD1 (5 bases). The length of the CDR3 is 14 residues. CDR1 SNHLY and CDR2 FYNNEI come from the germline V gene. Trimming pared 7 bases from V and 1 base from J, leaving 14 bases between. For the CDR3, the DNA is TGTGCCAGCACCTACGGCAGGGAATCCTACGAGCAGTACTTC. It codes for CASTYGRESYEQYF.

The chain joins TRBV7-3 to TRBJ2-1; 11 bases agree with TRBD2. The CDR3 consists of 16 residues. Germline CDR1 and CDR2: SGHTA and FQGTGA. Trimming removed 2 bases from V and 4 bases from J; junction bases left unmatched: 4. As DNA, the CDR3 is TGTGCCAGCAGCTTATATGGGACTAGCGGATACAATGAGCAGTTCTTC. Its translation: CASSLYGTSGYNEQFF.

This clone was seen a single time. The chain recombines TRBV6-8 with TRBJ1-4, with 7 bases matching TRBD1. The CDR3 runs 14 residues. Looked up from germline, CDR1 is MNHGY and CDR2 is SAAAGT. Germline trimming cut 5 bases from V and 7 bases from J; bases unmatched to any gene: 7. CDR3 coding DNA: TGTGCCAGCAGTAGGCCAGGGGGATGTGAAAAACTGTTTTTT. Translation: CASSRPGGCEKLFF.

The chain couples TRBV7-8 to TRBJ2-3; D might be TRBD2 (6 bases). The CDR3 has 17 residues. Trimming left V 1 base short and J 2 bases short, with 16 bases between. CDR1 SGHVS and CDR2 FQNEAQ come from the germline V gene. This CDR3 reads CASSLVTAGTYTDTQYF. DNA for the CDR3: TGTGCCAGCAGCTTAGTGACGGCGGGAACATACACAGATACGCAGTATTTT.

V is TRBV5-1 and J is TRBJ1-2; D is possibly TRBD1 (5 bases). Germline CDR1 is SGHRS and CDR2 is YFSETQ. Between the trimmed V and J ends, which lost 0 bases and 5 bases, there was a span of 14 bases. The CDR3 consists of 15 residues. CDR3 in amino acids: CASSLVPQQEYGYTF. CDR3 nucleotide sequence: TGCGCCAGCAGCTTGGTTCCGCAACAGGAGTATGGCTACACCTTC.

The rearrangement uses TRBV18 and TRBJ2-1; D ambiguous. CDR3 size: 16 residues. The germline CDR1 and CDR2 sequences are KGHSH and LQKENI. V was shortened by 1 base and J by 6 bases, with 16 bases between the two germline ends. The CDR3 DNA reads as TGTGCCAGCTCACCACTTGGAGAAAGGGCGCCCAATGAGCAGTTCTTC. Translation: CASSPLGERAPNEQFF.

The chain couples TRBV5-1 to TRBJ2-3; 10 nucleotides match TRBD2. This CDR3 has 15 amino acids. V shed 3 bases and J 4 bases; nucleotides not matched to a gene: 5. Germline V gene lookup returns CDR1 SGHRS and CDR2 YFSETQ. The CDR3 sequence: CASSSLAGAADTQYF. The CDR3, as DNA: TGCGCCAGCAGCTCCCTAGCGGGAGCGGCAGATACGCAGTATTTT.

The genes are TRBV15 and TRBJ2-4; 8 nucleotides match TRBD1. V lost 2 bases and J lost 1; bases outside the gene matches: 4. This CDR3 contains 16 residues. CDR1 LNHNV and CDR2 YYDKDF come from the germline V gene (reference sequence). The chain's CDR3 is CATSRQGAAAKNIQYF. CDR3 nucleotides: TGTGCCACCAGCAGACAGGGGGCGGCGGCCAAAAACATTCAGTACTTC.